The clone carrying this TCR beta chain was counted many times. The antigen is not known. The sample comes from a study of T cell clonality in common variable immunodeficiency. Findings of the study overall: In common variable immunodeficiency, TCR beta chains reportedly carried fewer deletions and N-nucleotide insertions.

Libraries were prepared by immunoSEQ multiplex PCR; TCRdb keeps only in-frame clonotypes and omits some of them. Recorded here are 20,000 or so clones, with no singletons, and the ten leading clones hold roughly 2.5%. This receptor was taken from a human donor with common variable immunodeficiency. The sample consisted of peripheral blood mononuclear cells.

The part of the CDR3 DNA that was read is TGTGCCAGCAGTTACGGAGGGACAAACACTGAA. It translates to CASSYGGTNTE. The CDR3 reads in full as CASSYGGTNTEAFF. The rearrangement uses TRBV6-2 or TRBV6-3 and TRBJ1-1; possible D gene TRBD1, 6 bases. The read finishes 3 residues shy of the CDR3 end, and the germline J gene is used to complete it. Germline V gene data show CDR1 as MNHEY and CDR2 as SVGEGT. The CDR3 runs to 14 residues. The V end lost 2 bases, the J end lost 2 bases, and 9 bases lay between the germline ends.